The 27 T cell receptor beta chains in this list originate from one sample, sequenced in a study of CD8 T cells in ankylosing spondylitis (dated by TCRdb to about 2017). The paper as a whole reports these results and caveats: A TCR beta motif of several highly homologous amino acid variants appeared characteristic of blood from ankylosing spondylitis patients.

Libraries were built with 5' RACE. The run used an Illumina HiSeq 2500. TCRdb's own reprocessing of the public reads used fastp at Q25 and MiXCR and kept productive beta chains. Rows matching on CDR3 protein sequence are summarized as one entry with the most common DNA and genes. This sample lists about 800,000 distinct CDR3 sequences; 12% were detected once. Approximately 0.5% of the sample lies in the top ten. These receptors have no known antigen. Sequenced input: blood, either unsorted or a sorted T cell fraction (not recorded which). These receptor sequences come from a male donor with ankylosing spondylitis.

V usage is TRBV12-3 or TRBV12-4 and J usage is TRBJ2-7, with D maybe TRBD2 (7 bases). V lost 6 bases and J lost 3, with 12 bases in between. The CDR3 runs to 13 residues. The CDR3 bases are TGTGCCAGCAGGTGGGAGGGGGTCTACGAGCAGTACTTC. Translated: CASRWEGVYEQYF.

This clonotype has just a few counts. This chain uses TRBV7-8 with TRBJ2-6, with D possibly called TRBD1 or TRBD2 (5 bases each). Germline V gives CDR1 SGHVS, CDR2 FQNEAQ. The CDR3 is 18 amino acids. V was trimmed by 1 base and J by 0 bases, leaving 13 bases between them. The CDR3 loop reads CASSLGGNAFSGANVLTF. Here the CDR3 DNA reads TGTGCCAGCAGCTTAGGGGGGAATGCCTTCTCTGGGGCCAACGTCCTGACTTTC.

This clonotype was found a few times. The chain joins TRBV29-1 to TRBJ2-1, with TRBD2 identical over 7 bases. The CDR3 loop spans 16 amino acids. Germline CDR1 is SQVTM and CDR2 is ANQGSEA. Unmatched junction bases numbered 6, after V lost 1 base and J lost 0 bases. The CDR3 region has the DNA TGCAGCGTTGAAGGCGGGAGTCGTAGCTCCTACAATGAGCAGTTCTTC. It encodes CSVEGGSRSSYNEQFF.

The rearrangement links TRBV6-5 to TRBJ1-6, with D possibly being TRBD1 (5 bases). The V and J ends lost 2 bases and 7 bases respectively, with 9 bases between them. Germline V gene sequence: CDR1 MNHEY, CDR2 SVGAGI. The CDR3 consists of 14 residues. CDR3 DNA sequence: TGTGCCAGCAGTTACGGGACTTGGAATTCACCCCTCCACTTT. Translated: CASSYGTWNSPLHF.

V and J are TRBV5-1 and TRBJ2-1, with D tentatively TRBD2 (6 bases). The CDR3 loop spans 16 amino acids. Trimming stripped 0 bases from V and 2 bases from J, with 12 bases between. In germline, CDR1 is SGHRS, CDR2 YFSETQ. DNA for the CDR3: TGCGCCAGCAGCTTGGCAGCGGGCCTAACCTACAATGAGCAGTTCTTC. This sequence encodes CASSLAAGLTYNEQFF.

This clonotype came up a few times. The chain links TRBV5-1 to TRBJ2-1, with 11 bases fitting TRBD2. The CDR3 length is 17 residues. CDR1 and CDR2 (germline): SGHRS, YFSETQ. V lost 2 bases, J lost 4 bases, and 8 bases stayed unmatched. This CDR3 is CASSFIRGTSGYNEQFF. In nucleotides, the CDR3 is TGCGCCAGCAGCTTTATCCGGGGGACTAGCGGATACAATGAGCAGTTCTTC.

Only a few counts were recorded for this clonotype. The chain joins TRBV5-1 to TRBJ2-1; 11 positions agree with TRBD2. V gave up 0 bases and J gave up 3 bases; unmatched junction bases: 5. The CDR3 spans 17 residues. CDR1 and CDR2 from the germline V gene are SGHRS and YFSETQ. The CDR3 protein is CASSLGLAGYIYNEQFF. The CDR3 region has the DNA TGCGCCAGCAGCTTGGGACTAGCGGGATACATCTACAATGAGCAGTTCTTC.

The CDR3 DNA reads TGCAGTGCTAGAGGCGGTTGGAACGAGCAGTACTTC. It encodes CSARGGWNEQYF. J is TRBJ2-7 and V is TRBV20-1; D not certain. The CDR3 has 12 amino acids. The ends were cut back, 1 base at V and 5 bases at J, with 9 bases in the middle. CDR1 is DFQATT and CDR2 is SNEGSKA in the germline V gene (reference sequence).

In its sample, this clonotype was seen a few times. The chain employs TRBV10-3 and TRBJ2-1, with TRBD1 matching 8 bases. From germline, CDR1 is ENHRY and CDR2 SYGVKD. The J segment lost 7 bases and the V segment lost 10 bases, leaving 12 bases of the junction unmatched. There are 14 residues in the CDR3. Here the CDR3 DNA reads TGTGCCACCCGCCGGACAGGGATTCGAAATGAGCAGTTCTTC. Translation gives CATRRTGIRNEQFF.

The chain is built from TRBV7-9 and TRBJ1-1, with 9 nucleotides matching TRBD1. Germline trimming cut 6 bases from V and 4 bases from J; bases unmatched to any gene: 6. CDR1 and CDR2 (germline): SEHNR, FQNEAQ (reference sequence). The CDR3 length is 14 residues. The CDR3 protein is CASRLDRGGTEAFF. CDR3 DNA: TGTGCCAGCAGACTGGACAGGGGAGGCACTGAAGCTTTCTTT.

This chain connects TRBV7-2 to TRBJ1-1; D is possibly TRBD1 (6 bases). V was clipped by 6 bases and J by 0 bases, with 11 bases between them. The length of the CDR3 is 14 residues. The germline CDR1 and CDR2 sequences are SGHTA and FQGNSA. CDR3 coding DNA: TGTGCCAGCAGAACAGGGCCCCTGAACACTGAAGCTTTCTTT. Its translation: CASRTGPLNTEAFF. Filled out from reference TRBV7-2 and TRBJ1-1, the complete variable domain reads GAGVSQSPSNKVTEKGKDVELRCDPISGHTALYWYRQSLGQGLEFLIYFQGNSAPDKSGLPSDRFSAERTGGSVSTLTIQRTQQEDSAVYLCASRTGPLNTEAFFGQGTRLTVV.

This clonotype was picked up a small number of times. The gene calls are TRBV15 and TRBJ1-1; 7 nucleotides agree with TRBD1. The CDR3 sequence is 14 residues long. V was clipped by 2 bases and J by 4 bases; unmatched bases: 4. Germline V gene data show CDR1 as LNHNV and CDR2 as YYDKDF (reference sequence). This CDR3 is CATSRQGVSTEAFF. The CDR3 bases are TGTGCCACCAGCAGACAGGGGGTTTCCACTGAAGCTTTCTTT.

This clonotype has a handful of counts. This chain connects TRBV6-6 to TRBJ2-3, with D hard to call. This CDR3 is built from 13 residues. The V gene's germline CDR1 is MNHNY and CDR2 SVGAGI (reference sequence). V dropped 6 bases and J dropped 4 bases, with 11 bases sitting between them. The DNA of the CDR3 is TGTGCCAGCAGCCCTAGGGCCTCAGATACGCAGTATTTT. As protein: CASSPRASDTQYF.

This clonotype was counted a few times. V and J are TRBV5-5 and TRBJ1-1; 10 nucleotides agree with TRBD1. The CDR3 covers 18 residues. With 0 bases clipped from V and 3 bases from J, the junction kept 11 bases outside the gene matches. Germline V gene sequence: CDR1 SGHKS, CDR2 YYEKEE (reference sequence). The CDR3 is CASSLAGGQGDYDTEAFF. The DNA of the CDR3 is TGTGCCAGCAGCTTGGCCGGCGGACAGGGGGATTACGACACTGAAGCTTTCTTT.

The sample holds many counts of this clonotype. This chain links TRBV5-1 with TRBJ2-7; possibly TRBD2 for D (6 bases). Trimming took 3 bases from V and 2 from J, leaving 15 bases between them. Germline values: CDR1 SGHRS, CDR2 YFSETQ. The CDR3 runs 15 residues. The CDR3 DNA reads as TGCGCCAGCAGCTCCCCCGGGACTCCTGCCTACGAGCAGTACTTC. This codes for CASSSPGTPAYEQYF.

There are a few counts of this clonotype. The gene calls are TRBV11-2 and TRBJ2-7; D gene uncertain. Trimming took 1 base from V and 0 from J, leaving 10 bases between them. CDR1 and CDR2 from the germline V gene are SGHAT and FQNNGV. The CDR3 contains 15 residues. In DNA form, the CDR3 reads TGTGCCAGCAGCTTAGTACCCCTGAGCTCCTACGAGCAGTACTTC. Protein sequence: CASSLVPLSSYEQYF.

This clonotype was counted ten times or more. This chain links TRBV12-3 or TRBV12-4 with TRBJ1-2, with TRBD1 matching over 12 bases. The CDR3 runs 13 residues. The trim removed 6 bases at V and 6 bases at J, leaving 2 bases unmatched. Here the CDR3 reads CASRGQGADGYTF. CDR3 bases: TGTGCCAGCAGGGGACAGGGGGCCGATGGCTACACCTTC.

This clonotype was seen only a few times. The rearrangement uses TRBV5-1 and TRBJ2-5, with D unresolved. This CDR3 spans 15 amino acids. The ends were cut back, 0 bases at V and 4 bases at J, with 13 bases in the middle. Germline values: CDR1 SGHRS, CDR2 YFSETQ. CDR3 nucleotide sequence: TGCGCCAGCAGCTTGGGGACGGCTCTGAGAGAGACCCAGTACTTC. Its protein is CASSLGTALRETQYF.

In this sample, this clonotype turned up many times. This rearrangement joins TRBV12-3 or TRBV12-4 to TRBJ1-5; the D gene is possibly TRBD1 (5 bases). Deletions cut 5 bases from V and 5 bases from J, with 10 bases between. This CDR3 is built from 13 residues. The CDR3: CASSGDPYQPQHF. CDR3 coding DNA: TGTGCCAGCAGTGGGGACCCCTATCAGCCCCAGCATTTT.

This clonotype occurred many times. The DNA for the CDR3 is TGTGCCAGCAGTGAACGGGGACCCTACAATGAGCAGTTCTTC. Its protein is CASSERGPYNEQFF. This chain uses TRBV2 with TRBJ2-1; D possibly matches TRBD1 or TRBD2 (5 bases each). Germline V CDR1 and CDR2: SNHLY, FYNNEI. CDR3 length: 14 residues. Trimming pared 2 bases from V and 2 bases from J, leaving 7 bases between.

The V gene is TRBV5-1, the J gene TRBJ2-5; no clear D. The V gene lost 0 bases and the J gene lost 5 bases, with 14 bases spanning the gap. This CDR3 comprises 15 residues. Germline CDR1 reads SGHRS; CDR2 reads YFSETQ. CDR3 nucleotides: TGCGCCAGCAGCTTGGCACCACTTCTCGGGGAGACCCAGTACTTC. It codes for CASSLAPLLGETQYF.

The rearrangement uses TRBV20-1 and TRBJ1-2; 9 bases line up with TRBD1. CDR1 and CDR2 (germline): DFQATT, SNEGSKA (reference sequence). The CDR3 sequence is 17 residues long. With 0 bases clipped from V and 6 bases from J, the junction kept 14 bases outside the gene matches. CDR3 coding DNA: TGCAGTGCTAGAGACAGCATTCAAACAGGGGGCGCGGATGGCTACACCTTC. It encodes CSARDSIQTGGADGYTF.

CDR3 DNA sequence: TGCAGTGCTAGAGATGGAAGCGGCTCAGATACGCAGTATTTT. Translating it yields CSARDGSGSDTQYF. The V gene is TRBV20-1, the J gene TRBJ2-3; TRBD2 is a possible D gene (5 bases). V was pared by 0 bases and J by 4 bases, with 11 bases between. The CDR3 runs 14 residues. Germline V CDR1 and CDR2: DFQATT, SNEGSKA (reference sequence).

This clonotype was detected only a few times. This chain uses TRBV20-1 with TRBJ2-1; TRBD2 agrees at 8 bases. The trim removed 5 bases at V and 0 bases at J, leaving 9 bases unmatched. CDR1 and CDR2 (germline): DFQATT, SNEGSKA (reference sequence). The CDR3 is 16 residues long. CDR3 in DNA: TGCAGTGCTGTCAGTCCCAGCGGGAGCTCCTACAATGAGCAGTTCTTC. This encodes CSAVSPSGSSYNEQFF.

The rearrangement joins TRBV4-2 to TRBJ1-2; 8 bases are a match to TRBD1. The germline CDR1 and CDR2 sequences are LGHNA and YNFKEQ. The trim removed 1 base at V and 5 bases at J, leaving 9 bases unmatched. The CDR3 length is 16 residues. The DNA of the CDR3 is TGTGCCAGCAGCCAAGTACCGGGACAGGTTACTTATGGCTACACCTTC. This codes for CASSQVPGQVTYGYTF.

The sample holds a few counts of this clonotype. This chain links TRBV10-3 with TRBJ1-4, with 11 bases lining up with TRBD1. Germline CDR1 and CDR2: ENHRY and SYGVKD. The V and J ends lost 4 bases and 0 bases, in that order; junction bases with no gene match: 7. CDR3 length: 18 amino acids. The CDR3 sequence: CAISGQPGQGATNEKLFF. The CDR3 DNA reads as TGTGCCATCAGTGGGCAACCGGGACAGGGGGCAACTAATGAAAAACTGTTTTTT.

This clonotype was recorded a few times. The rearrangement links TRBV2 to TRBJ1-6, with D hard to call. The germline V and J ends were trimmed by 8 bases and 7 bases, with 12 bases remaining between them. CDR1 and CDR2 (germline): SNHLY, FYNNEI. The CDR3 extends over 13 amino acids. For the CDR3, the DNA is TGTGCCAGCGATATTTCGAGGAATTCACCCCTCCACTTT. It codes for CASDISRNSPLHF.